This TCR beta chain was observed in a study of blood T cell repertoires in COVID-19. V shed 3 bases and J shed 4 bases, with 11 bases lying between them. This CDR3 is 13 amino acids long. From germline, CDR1 is GTSNPN and CDR2 SVGIG (reference sequence). The assay was immunoSEQ multiplex PCR, and TCRdb's table has in-frame clones only and misses some. The table has some 450,000 clones, approximately 89% seen once. The genes are TRBV30 and TRBJ2-3, with D tentatively TRBD2 (6 bases). This TCR was sampled from a woman in her forties or fifties with COVID-19, enrolled during active disease. Sequenced input: peripheral blood. The DNA for the CDR3 is TGTGCCTGGAGCCCCTGGGAGGCAGATACGCAGTATTTT. It is translated as CAWSPWEADTQYF.